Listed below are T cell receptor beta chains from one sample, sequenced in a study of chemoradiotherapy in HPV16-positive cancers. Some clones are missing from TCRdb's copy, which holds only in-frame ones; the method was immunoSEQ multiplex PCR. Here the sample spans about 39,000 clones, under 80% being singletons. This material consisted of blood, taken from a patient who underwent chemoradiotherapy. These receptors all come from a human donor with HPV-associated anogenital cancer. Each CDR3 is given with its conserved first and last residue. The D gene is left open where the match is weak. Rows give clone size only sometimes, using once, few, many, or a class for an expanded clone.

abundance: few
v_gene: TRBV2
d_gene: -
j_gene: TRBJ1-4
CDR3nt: TGTGCCAGCAGTGAAAACAGATTTGCAACTAATGAAAAACTGTTTTTT
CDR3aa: CASSENRFATNEKLFF

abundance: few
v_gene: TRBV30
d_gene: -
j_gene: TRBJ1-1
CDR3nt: TGTGCCTGGAGTGTACCGATGCGAACTGAAGCTTTCTTT
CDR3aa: CAWSVPMRTEAFF

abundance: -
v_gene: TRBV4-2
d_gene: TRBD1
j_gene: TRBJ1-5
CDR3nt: TGTGCCAGCAGGCCCGGGACAGACTATAGCAATCAGCCCCAGCATTTT
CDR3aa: CASRPGTDYSNQPQHF

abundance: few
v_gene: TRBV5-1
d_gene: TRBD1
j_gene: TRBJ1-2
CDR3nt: TGCGCCAGCAGCTTGGAGGGACAGGCCTACAACTATGGCTACACCTTC
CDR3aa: CASSLEGQAYNYGYTF

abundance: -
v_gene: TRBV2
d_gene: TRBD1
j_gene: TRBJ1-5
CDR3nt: TGTGCCAGCAGGGCTAGTGGACAGGAGGGCAATCAGCCCCAGCATTTT
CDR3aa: CASRASGQEGNQPQHF

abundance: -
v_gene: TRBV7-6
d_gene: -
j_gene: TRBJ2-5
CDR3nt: TGTGCCAGCAGCCCTTACAGGGAACAAGAGACCCAGTACTTC
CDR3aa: CASSPYREQETQYF

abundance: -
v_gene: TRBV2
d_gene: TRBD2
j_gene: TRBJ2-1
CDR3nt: TGTGCCAGCAGGGGAAGCGGGGGGGCCTATGAGCAGTTCTTC
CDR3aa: CASRGSGGAYEQFF

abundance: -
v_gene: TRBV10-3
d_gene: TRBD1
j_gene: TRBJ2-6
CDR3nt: TGTGCCACCACGGGACAGGGGGTTTCTGGGGCCAACGTCCTGACTTTC
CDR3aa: CATTGQGVSGANVLTF

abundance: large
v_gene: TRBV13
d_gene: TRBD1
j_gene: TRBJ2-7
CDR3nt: TGTGCCAGCAGCTTAGAGGGACAGGGTACGGCCGAGCAGTACTTC
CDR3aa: CASSLEGQGTAEQYF

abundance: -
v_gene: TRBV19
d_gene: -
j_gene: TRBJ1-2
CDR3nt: TGTGCCAGTAGTATAGTTCCAGGGACCGTCTATGGCTACACCTTC
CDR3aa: CASSIVPGTVYGYTF

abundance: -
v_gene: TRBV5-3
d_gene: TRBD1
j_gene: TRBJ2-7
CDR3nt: TGTGCCAGAAGCTGTGAAGGGACAGGGCCCTACGAGCAGTACTTC
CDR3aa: CARSCEGTGPYEQYF

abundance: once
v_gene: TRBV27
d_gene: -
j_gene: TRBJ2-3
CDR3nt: TGTGCCAGCAGTGCCCGGGACGGAGCAGATACGCAGTATTTT
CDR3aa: CASSARDGADTQYF

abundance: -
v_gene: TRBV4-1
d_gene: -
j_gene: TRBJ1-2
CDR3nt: TGCGCCAGCAGCCGTCCCCCGAGTGGGGGGCCAACTAACTATGGCTACACCTTC
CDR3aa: CASSRPPSGGPTNYGYTF

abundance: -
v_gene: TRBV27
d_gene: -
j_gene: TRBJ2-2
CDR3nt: TGTGCCAGCAGTTTCTGGGGCGACACCGGGGAGCTGTTTTTT
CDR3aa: CASSFWGDTGELFF

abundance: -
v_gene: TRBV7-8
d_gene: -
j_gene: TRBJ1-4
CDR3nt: TGTGCCAGCAGCCTTATCATTGGGGCTAATGAAAAACTGTTTTTT
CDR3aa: CASSLIIGANEKLFF

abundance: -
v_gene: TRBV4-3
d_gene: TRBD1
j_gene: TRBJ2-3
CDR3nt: TGCGCCAGCAGCCAAGAGGGGACAGGCACAGATACGCAGTATTTT
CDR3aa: CASSQEGTGTDTQYF

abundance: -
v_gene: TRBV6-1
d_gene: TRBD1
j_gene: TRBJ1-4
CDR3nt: TGTGCCAGCAGTGACCTACGACCGGGACAGGGGAGGGAAAAACTGTTTTTT
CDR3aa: CASSDLRPGQGREKLFF

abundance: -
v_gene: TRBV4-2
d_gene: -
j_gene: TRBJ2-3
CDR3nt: TGTGCCAGCAGCCTAGAGGCGGGGTGGGGCACAGATACGCAGTATTTT
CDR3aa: CASSLEAGWGTDTQYF

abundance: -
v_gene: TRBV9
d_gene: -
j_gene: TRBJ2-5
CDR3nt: TGTGCCAGCAGCGTAGGAAGTGACCAATCGCCTCGGGAGACCCAGTACTTC
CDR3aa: CASSVGSDQSPRETQYF

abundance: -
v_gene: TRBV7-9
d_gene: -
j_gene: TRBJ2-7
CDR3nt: TGTGCCAGCAGCTTAGAGGGCTGGAGGGGCTCCTACGAGCAGTACTTC
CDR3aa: CASSLEGWRGSYEQYF

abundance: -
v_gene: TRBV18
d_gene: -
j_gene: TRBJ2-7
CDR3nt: TGTGCCAGCTCACCTACCGGCTACGAGCAGTACTTC
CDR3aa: CASSPTGYEQYF

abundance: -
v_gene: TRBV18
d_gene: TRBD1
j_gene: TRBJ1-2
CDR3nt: TGTGCCAGCTCGGCGAGCCGGGACAGGGGGGATATTGGCTACACCTTC
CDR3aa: CASSASRDRGDIGYTF

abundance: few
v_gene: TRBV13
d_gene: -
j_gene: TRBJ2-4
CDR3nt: TGTGCCAGCAGCTTAGGCCGACGGCAGGGGAACATTCAGTACTTC
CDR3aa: CASSLGRRQGNIQYF

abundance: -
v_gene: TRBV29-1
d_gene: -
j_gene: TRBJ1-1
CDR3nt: TGCAGCGCTCGCGGTTTAGACACTGAAGCTTTCTTT
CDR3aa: CSARGLDTEAFF

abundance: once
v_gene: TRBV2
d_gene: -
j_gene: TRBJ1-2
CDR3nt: TGTGCCAGCAGTGACCTGGGGTTAAACTATGGCTACACCTTC
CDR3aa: CASSDLGLNYGYTF

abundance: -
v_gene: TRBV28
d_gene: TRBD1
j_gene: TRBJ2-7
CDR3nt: TGTGCCAGCAGTTTACCACAGGGGCGTGGCGAGCAGTACTTC
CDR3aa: CASSLPQGRGEQYF

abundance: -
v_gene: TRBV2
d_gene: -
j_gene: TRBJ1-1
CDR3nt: TGTGCCAGCAGCCCGCCGGGCGCCGGTGAAGCTTTCTTT
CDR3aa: CASSPPGAGEAFF

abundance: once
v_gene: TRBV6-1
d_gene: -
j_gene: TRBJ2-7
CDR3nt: TGTGCCAGCACCCAAGGGGGAAGGCTCCGCTACGAGCAGTACTTC
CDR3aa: CASTQGGRLRYEQYF

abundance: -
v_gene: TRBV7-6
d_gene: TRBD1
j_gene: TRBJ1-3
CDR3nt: TGTGCCAGCAGTCAAACCGCAGGGGGTGCTGGAAACACCATATATTTT
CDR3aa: CASSQTAGGAGNTIYF

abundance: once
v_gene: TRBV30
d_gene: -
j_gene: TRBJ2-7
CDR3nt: TGTGCCTGGATGAGGGAGGGGGGTACCTCCTACGAGCAGTACTTC
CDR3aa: CAWMREGGTSYEQYF

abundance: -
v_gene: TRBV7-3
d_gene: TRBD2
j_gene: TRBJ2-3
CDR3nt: TGTGCCAGCAGCCCCTGGCGGGGGGGCACAGATACGCAGTATTTT
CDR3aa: CASSPWRGGTDTQYF